This T cell receptor beta chain originates from a study of blood T cells in healthy people across ages. Primed by a sample-barcoded 5' primer and a J-beta primer mix, a second PCR proceeded for roughly 7 to 11 cycles. TCRdb analysed the 5' RACE reads with MiXCR anew, one entry per CDR3 protein. The sample contains 850,000 to 1,000,000 distinct CDR3 sequences, approximately 50% of which appear only once. This CDR3 is 14 amino acids long. The V segment lost 5 bases and the J segment 7 bases; nucleotides outside the gene matches: 8. Germline values: CDR1 DFQATT, CDR2 SNEGSKA (reference sequence). What was sequenced was blood. V and J are TRBV20-1 and TRBJ2-1, with 10 positions matching TRBD2. The source is a woman aged 55-75 years in good health. In nucleotides, the CDR3 is TGCAGTGCTTACGAAGCGGGAGGGCCTAATGAGCAGTTCTTC. This codes for CSAYEAGGPNEQFF.